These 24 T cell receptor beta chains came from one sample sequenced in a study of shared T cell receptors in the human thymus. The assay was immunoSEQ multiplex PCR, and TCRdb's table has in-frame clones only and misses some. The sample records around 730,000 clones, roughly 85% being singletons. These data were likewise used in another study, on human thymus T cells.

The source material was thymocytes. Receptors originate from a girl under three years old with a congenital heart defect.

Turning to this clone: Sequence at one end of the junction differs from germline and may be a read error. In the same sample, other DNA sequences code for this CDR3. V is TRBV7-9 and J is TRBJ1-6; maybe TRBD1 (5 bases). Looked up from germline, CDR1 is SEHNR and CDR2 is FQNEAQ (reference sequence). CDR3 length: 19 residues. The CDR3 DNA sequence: TGTGCCAGCAGCTTTGACGGGGGGACCCCCTCATCATCCAATTCCCCCCTCCACTTT. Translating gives CASSFDGGTPSSSNSPLHF. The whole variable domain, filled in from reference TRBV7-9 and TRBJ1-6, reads DTGVSQNPRHKITKRGQNVTFRCDPISEHNRLYWYRQTLGQGPEFLTYFQNEAQLEKSRLLSDRFSAERPKGSFSTLEIQRTEQGDSAMYLCASSFDGGTPSSSNSPLHFGNGTRLTVT.

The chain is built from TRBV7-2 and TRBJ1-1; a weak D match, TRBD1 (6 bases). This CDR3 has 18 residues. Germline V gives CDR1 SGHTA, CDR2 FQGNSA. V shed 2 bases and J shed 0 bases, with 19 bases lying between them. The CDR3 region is CASSLYGTGRSMNTEAFF. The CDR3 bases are TGTGCCAGCAGCTTATACGGTACAGGGCGATCTATGAACACTGAAGCTTTCTTT.

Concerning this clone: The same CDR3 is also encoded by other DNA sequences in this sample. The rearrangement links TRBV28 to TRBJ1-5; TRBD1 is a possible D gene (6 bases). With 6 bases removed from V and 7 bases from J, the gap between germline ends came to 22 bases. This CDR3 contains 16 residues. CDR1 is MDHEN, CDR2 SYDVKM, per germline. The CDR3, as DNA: TGTGCCAGCAGCTTAATCAGTATGGCACAGGGACAGCCCCAGCATTTT. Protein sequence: CASSLISMAQGQPQHF.

This CDR3 reads CASGPGHLNYGYTF. In DNA form, the CDR3 reads TGTGCCAGTGGTCCGGGACACTTAAACTATGGCTACACCTTC. The J gene is TRBJ1-2, the V gene TRBV19; a possible D gene is TRBD1 (6 bases). The CDR3 has 14 amino acids. Per germline, CDR1 LNHDA and CDR2 SQIVND (reference sequence). Trimming shortened V by 8 bases and J by 2 bases, and 15 bases separated the two germline ends.

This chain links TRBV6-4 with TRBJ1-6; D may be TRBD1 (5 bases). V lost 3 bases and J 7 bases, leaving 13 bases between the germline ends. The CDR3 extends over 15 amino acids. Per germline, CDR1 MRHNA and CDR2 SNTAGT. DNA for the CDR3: TGTGCCAGCAGTGAGAAGGGGATCCTAAATTCACCCCTCCACTTT. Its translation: CASSEKGILNSPLHF.

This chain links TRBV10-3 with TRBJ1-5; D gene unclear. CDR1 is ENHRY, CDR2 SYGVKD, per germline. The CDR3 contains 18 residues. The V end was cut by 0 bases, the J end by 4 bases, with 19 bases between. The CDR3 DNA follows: TGTGCCATCAGTGAGTCCCCCAAGGCCGGAGGAACGAATCAGCCCCAGCATTTT. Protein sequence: CAISESPKAGGTNQPQHF.

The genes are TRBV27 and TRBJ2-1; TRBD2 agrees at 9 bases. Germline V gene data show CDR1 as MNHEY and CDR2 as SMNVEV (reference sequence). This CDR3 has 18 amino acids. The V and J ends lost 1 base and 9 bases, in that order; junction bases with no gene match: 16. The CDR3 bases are TGTGCCAGCAGTTTATTGGTAGCGGGGGCACCCCACCAGGGTGAGCAGTTCTTC. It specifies CASSLLVAGAPHQGEQFF.

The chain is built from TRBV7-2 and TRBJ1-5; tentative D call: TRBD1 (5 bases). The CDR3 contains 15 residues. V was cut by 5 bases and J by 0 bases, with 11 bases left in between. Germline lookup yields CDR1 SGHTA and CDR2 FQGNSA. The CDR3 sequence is CASSPRGDSNQPQHF. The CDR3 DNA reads TGTGCCAGCAGCCCCCGGGGGGATAGCAATCAGCCCCAGCATTTT.

CDR3 protein: CASSSGQGLTGNTIYF. The DNA of the CDR3 is TGTGCCAGCAGCTCGGGACAGGGGTTGACTGGAAACACCATATATTTT. The chain links TRBV5-6 to TRBJ1-3, with 10 bases aligning to TRBD1. The V gene end was trimmed by 3 bases and the J gene end by 2 bases; junction bases not matched to a gene: 5. The length of the CDR3 is 16 residues. Germline values: CDR1 SGHDT, CDR2 YYEEEE.

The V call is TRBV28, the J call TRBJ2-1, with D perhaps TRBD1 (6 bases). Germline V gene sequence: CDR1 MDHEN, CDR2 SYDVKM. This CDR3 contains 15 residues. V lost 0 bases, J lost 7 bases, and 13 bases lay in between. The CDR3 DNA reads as TGTGCCAGCAGTTTATGTGGGACACACAAAAATGAGCAGTTCTTC. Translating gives CASSLCGTHKNEQFF.

The CDR3 spells CASSAGETQYF. CDR3 DNA: TGTGCCAGCTCGGCCGGGGAGACCCAGTACTTC. The rearrangement joins TRBV2 to TRBJ2-5; D gene ambiguous. V gave up 8 bases and J gave up 5 bases, with 9 bases separating them. This CDR3 region has 11 residues. The germline CDR1 and CDR2 sequences are SNHLY and FYNNEI. Complete variable domain (other parts from reference TRBV2 and TRBJ2-5): EPEVTQTPSHQVTQMGQEVILRCVPISNHLYFYWYRQILGQKVEFLVSFYNNEISEKSEIFDDQFSVERPDGSNFTLKIRSTKLEDSAMYFCASSAGETQYFGPGTRLLVL.

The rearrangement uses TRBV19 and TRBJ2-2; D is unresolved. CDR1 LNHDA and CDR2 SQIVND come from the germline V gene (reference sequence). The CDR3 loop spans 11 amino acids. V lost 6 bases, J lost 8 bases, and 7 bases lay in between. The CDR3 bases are TGTGCCAGTAGAAACAGTGGGGAGCTGTTTTTT. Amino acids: CASRNSGELFF. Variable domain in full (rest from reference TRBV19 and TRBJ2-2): DGGITQSPKYLFRKEGQNVTLSCEQNLNHDAMYWYRQDPGQGLRLIYYSQIVNDFQKGDIAEGYSVSREKKESFPLTVTSAQKNPTAFYLCASRNSGELFFGEGSRLTVL.

The CDR3 is CASSEAAGTYNEKLFF. Written as DNA, the CDR3 is TGTGCCAGCAGTGAAGCGGCGGGGACCTATAATGAAAAACTGTTTTTT. V and J are TRBV2 and TRBJ1-4; D perhaps matches TRBD1 (5 bases). V was cut by 0 bases and J by 4 bases, with 12 bases left in between. CDR1 SNHLY and CDR2 FYNNEI come from the germline V gene. The CDR3 consists of 16 residues.

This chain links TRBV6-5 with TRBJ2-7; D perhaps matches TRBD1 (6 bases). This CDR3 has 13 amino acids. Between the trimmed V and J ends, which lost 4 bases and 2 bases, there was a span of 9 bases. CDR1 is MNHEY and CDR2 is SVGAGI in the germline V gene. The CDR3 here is CASSLDSTYEQYF. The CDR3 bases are TGTGCCAGCAGTTTGGACAGTACCTACGAGCAGTACTTC.

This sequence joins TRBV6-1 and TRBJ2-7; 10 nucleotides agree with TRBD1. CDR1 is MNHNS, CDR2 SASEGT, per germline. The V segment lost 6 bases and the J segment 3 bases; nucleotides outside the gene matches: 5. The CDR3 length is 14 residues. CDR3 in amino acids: CASRGTGERYEQYF. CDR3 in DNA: TGTGCCAGCAGAGGGACAGGGGAGCGCTACGAGCAGTACTTC.

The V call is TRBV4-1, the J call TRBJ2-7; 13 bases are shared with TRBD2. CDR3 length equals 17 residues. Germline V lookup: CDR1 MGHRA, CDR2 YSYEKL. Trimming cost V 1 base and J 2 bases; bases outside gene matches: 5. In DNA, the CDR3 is TGCGCCAGCAGCCAAGGACGGACTAGCGGGGGTGCCTACGAGCAGTACTTC. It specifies CASSQGRTSGGAYEQYF.

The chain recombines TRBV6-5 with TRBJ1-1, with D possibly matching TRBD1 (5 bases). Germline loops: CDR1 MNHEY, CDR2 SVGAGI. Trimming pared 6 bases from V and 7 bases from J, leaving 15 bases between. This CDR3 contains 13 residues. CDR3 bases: TGTGCCAGCAGAGCCTCCGGACACCTTGAAGCTTTCTTT. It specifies CASRASGHLEAFF.

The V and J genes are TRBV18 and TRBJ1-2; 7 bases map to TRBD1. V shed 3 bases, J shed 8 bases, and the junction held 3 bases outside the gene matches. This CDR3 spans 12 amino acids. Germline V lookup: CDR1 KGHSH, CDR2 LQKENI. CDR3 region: CASSPATGGYTF. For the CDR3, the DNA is TGTGCCAGCTCACCGGCGACAGGGGGCTACACCTTC.

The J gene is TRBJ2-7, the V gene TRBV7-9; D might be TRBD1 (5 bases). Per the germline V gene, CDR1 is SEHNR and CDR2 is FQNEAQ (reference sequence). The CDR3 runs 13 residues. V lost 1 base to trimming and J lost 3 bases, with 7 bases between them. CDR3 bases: TGTGCCAGCAGCTTAGGGACACACTACGAGCAGTACTTC. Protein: CASSLGTHYEQYF.

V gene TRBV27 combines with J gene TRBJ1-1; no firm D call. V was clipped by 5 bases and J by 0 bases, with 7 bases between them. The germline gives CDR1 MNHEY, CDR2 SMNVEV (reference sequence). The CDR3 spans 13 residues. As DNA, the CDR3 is TGTGCCAGCAGTGGAGGATTGAACACTGAAGCTTTCTTT. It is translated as CASSGGLNTEAFF.

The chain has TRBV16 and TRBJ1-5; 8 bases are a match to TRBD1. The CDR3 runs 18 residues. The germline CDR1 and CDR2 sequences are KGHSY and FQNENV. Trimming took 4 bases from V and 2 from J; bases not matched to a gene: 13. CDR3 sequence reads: CASSLSDRGFEGNQPQHF. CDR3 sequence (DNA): TGTGCCAGCAGCCTAAGTGACAGGGGATTTGAGGGCAATCAGCCCCAGCATTTT.

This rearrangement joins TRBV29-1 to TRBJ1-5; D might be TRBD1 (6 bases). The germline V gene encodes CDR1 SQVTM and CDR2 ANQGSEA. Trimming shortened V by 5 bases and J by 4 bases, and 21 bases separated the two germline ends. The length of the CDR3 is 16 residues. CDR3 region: CSVKDSPTVGNQPQHF. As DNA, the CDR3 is TGCAGCGTTAAGGACAGCCCGACTGTAGGGAATCAGCCCCAGCATTTT.

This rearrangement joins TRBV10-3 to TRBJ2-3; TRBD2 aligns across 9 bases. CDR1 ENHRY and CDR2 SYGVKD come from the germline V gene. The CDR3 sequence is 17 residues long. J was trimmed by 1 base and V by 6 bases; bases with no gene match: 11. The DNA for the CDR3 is TGTGCCATCAGCTTGGTTCAGCGGGGGGCAGGCACAGATACGCAGTATTTT. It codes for CAISLVQRGAGTDTQYF.

The CDR3 DNA sequence: TGTGCCAGCAAGACCGGGTATAGCAATCAGCCCCAGCATTTT. It is translated as CASKTGYSNQPQHF. The chain is built from TRBV7-3 and TRBJ1-5; D not certain. CDR1 SGHTA and CDR2 FQGTGA come from the germline V gene. Trimming shortened V by 7 bases and J by 0 bases, and 10 bases separated the two germline ends. The CDR3 spans 14 residues.